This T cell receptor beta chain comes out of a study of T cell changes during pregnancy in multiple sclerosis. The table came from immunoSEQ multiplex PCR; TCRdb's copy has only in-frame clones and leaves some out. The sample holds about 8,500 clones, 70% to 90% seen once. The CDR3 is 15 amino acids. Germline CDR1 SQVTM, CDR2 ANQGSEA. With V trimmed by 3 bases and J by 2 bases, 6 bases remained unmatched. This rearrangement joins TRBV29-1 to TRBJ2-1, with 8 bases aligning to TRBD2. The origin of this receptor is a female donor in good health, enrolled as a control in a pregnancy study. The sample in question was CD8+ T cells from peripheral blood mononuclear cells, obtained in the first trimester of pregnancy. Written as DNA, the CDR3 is TGCAGCGTTGAGGCTAGCGGGCTGACCTACAATGAGCAGTTCTTC. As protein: CSVEASGLTYNEQFF.